Shown below are 30 T cell receptor beta chains from a single sample sequenced in a study of blood T cell repertoires in COVID-19. The method was immunoSEQ multiplex PCR; TCRdb's version includes in-frame clones alone and lacks a portion of them. The sample carries some 200,000 clones, around four fifths recorded once. Material for sequencing was peripheral blood. The receptors derive from a man under 40 with active or convalescent COVID-19.

V gene TRBV30 combines with J gene TRBJ1-2, with a tentative D call TRBD1 (6 bases). This CDR3 is built from 16 residues. V lost 0 bases, J lost 8 bases, and 22 bases lay in between. The germline V gene has CDR1 GTSNPN and CDR2 SVGIG (reference sequence). CDR3 in amino acids: CAWSVPYGRGHVGYTF. In DNA form, the CDR3 reads TGTGCCTGGAGTGTCCCCTACGGTAGGGGACACGTCGGCTACACCTTC.

This rearrangement joins TRBV2 to TRBJ2-3; 7 nucleotides align to TRBD2. The CDR3 length is 15 residues. V was clipped by 3 bases and J by 3 bases; unmatched bases: 6. Germline lookup yields CDR1 SNHLY and CDR2 FYNNEI. The CDR3 is CASSDPAGRTDTQYF. DNA for the CDR3: TGTGCCAGCAGTGACCCAGCGGGGAGGACAGATACGCAGTATTTT.

The gene calls are TRBV19 and TRBJ2-5; D may be TRBD2 (5 bases). The V end was cut by 5 bases, the J end by 3 bases, with 19 bases between. Germline CDR1 LNHDA, CDR2 SQIVND (reference sequence). This CDR3 comprises 16 residues. The CDR3 nucleotides are TGTGCCAGTAGTTTCCCCGGGGTAGCGACCGAAGAGACCCAGTACTTC. Its protein product is CASSFPGVATEETQYF.

The chain has TRBV28 and TRBJ1-2; D might be TRBD1 (5 bases). V was clipped by 3 bases and J by 8 bases, with 19 bases between them. The CDR3 covers 15 residues. In germline, CDR1 is MDHEN, CDR2 SYDVKM. Here the CDR3 reads CASSFPDGREGGYTF. In DNA form, the CDR3 reads TGTGCCAGCAGTTTCCCGGACGGCAGGGAGGGCGGCTACACCTTC.

The rearrangement links TRBV4-3 to TRBJ2-1; D perhaps matches TRBD2 (6 bases). The CDR3 totals 14 residues. Germline V gene lookup returns CDR1 LGHNA and CDR2 YSLEER. The V end lost 4 bases, the J end lost 7 bases, and 14 bases lay between the germline ends. The CDR3: CASSPARSGNEQFF. CDR3 bases: TGCGCCAGCAGCCCAGCCCGTAGCGGAAATGAGCAGTTCTTC.

This clone was picked up a small number of times. This chain links TRBV15 with TRBJ1-1; TRBD1 agrees at 9 bases. In germline, CDR1 is LNHNV, CDR2 YYDKDF (reference sequence). This CDR3 spans 16 amino acids. The junction had 11 bases not matched to a gene; V was cut back by 5 bases and J by 4 bases. DNA of the CDR3: TGTGCCACCAGCCCGCGGGACAGGGCGAAGAGCACTGAAGCTTTCTTT. Protein: CATSPRDRAKSTEAFF.

The rearrangement links TRBV19 to TRBJ1-1, with TRBD1 as a possible D gene (5 bases). This CDR3 has 12 amino acids. Germline V gives CDR1 LNHDA, CDR2 SQIVND (reference sequence). V was clipped by 7 bases and J by 3 bases, with 9 bases between them. CDR3 nucleotides: TGTGCCAGTAATCTGGGGCACACTGAAGCTTTCTTT. It translates to CASNLGHTEAFF.

The V call is TRBV6-1, the J call TRBJ2-4, with 11 positions matching TRBD1. J lost 8 bases, V lost 1 base, and 7 bases had no gene match. The CDR3 loop spans 16 amino acids. CDR1 and CDR2 from the germline V gene are MNHNS and SASEGT. CDR3 region: CASSEGGGQGADIQYF. In nucleotides, the CDR3 is TGTGCCAGCAGTGAAGGTGGAGGACAGGGGGCTGACATTCAGTACTTC.

The gene calls are TRBV19 and TRBJ1-6, with 8 nucleotides matching TRBD1. Germline CDR1 and CDR2: LNHDA and SQIVND (reference sequence). This CDR3 region has 16 residues. V gave up 4 bases and J gave up 2 bases; unmatched junction bases: 4. The CDR3 reads CASSTTGGAYNSPLHF. The CDR3 DNA follows: TGTGCCAGTAGTACTACAGGGGGAGCCTATAATTCACCCCTCCACTTT.

This clone has more than one count but fewer than ten. The chain is built from TRBV18 and TRBJ1-2; the D is unclear. V lost 3 bases and J lost 5, with 19 bases in between. CDR3 size: 16 residues. From germline, CDR1 is KGHSH and CDR2 LQKENI. The CDR3: CASSPLDMRYLYGYTF. The CDR3 DNA reads as TGTGCCAGCTCACCCCTTGACATGCGCTACCTTTATGGCTACACCTTC.

The chain is built from TRBV5-6 and TRBJ2-2; TRBD2 agrees at 8 bases. The CDR3 consists of 16 residues. Germline V gene sequence: CDR1 SGHDT, CDR2 YYEEEE. V was pared by 3 bases and J by 1 base, with 5 bases of the junction left unmatched. The CDR3 DNA reads as TGTGCCAGCAGCTCCCTTAGCGGGATGAACACCGGGGAGCTGTTTTTT. This encodes CASSSLSGMNTGELFF.

This clone was seen a few times. This chain connects TRBV7-9 to TRBJ1-2, with D perhaps TRBD1 (6 bases). The CDR3 sequence is 17 residues long. V was trimmed by 2 bases and J by 4 bases, leaving 20 bases between them. Germline V lookup: CDR1 SEHNR, CDR2 FQNEAQ (reference sequence). This chain's CDR3 is CASSLNPTWTVAYGYTF. CDR3 DNA sequence: TGTGCCAGCAGCTTAAACCCCACCTGGACAGTCGCCTATGGCTACACCTTC.

J is TRBJ1-2 and V is TRBV27, with a tentative D call TRBD1 (6 bases). Trimming took 2 bases from V and 8 from J, leaving 12 bases between them. The CDR3 consists of 13 residues. In germline, CDR1 is MNHEY, CDR2 SMNVEV (reference sequence). The DNA of the CDR3 is TGTGCCAGCAGTTTAGGGGACAACCGCGGCTACACCTTC. Translation: CASSLGDNRGYTF.

This clone was seen a handful of times. This chain connects TRBV30 to TRBJ1-2, with TRBD1 identical over 7 bases. Germline loops: CDR1 GTSNPN, CDR2 SVGIG (reference sequence). J was trimmed by 6 bases and V by 2 bases; bases with no gene match: 6. The CDR3 has 13 amino acids. CDR3 bases: TGTGCCTGGAGTCGACAGGGAGTGGATGGCTACACCTTC. It specifies CAWSRQGVDGYTF.

This sequence joins TRBV5-1 and TRBJ2-1; 11 bases are a match to TRBD2. The CDR3 consists of 17 residues. V was pared by 2 bases and J by 0 bases, with 4 bases of the junction left unmatched. The V gene's germline CDR1 is SGHRS and CDR2 YFSETQ. CDR3 in DNA: TGCGCCAGCAGCTTCGGGACTAGCGGTCTCTCCTACAATGAGCAGTTCTTC. It codes for CASSFGTSGLSYNEQFF.

V usage is TRBV11-2 and J usage is TRBJ2-4; D is perhaps TRBD1 (6 bases). The V gene's germline CDR1 is SGHAT and CDR2 FQNNGV. V was trimmed by 1 base and J by 8 bases, leaving 12 bases between them. The CDR3 is 14 residues long. The CDR3 region has the DNA TGTGCCAGCAGCTTAGTTCAGGGGTCGGACATTCAGTACTTC. Amino acid sequence: CASSLVQGSDIQYF.

The chain employs TRBV6-6 and TRBJ1-2, with 9 bases identical to TRBD1. CDR3 length: 15 residues. Germline CDR1 and CDR2: MNHNY and SVGAGI (reference sequence). The J segment lost 2 bases and the V segment lost 5 bases, leaving 6 bases of the junction unmatched. CDR3 protein: CASSGGDRANYGYTF. The CDR3 DNA reads as TGTGCCAGCAGTGGGGGGGACAGGGCCAACTATGGCTACACCTTC.

In its sample, this clone is medium-sized. The CDR3 is CASRGSYNEQFF. In nucleotides, the CDR3 is TGTGCCAGCCGGGGCTCCTACAATGAGCAGTTCTTC. This chain uses TRBV7-9 with TRBJ2-1; D is perhaps TRBD2 (5 bases). This CDR3 contains 12 residues. The germline gives CDR1 SEHNR, CDR2 FQNEAQ (reference sequence). V was trimmed by 8 bases and J by 0 bases, leaving 5 bases between them. Based on the CDR3 plus reference TRBV7-9 and TRBJ2-1, the full variable domain is DTGVSQNPRHKITKRGQNVTFRCDPISEHNRLYWYRQTLGQGPEFLTYFQNEAQLEKSRLLSDRFSAERPKGSFSTLEIQRTEQGDSAMYLCASRGSYNEQFFGPGTRLTVL.

The chain uses TRBV11-2 and TRBJ1-5; perhaps TRBD1 as D (5 bases). The CDR3 sequence is 13 residues long. Germline CDR1 and CDR2: SGHAT and FQNNGV. Trimming pared 1 base from V and 7 bases from J, leaving 8 bases between. The CDR3 nucleotides read TGTGCCAGCAGCTTAGGGGGGGGGCAGCCCCAGCATTTT. Residues: CASSLGGGQPQHF.

The chain joins TRBV6-1 to TRBJ2-3, with D possibly being TRBD1 (6 bases). This CDR3 has 17 residues. Germline CDR1 MNHNS, CDR2 SASEGT. V lost 4 bases and J lost 3, with 20 bases in between. The CDR3 sequence is CASSGNRALRGTDTQYF. The CDR3 bases are TGTGCCAGCAGTGGTAACAGGGCCTTGAGGGGGACAGATACGCAGTATTTT.

V gene TRBV27 combines with J gene TRBJ1-4; D is possibly TRBD1 (6 bases). This CDR3 region has 17 residues. Trimming removed 5 bases from V and 4 bases from J, with 20 bases in between. Germline V gives CDR1 MNHEY, CDR2 SMNVEV (reference sequence). CDR3 sequence reads: CASSAQGWSNSNEKLFF. Here the CDR3 DNA reads TGTGCCAGCAGTGCCCAGGGGTGGAGCAATAGTAATGAAAAACTGTTTTTT.

The chain joins TRBV25-1 to TRBJ1-1; perhaps TRBD1 as D (5 bases). The germline CDR1 and CDR2 sequences are MGHDK and SYGVNS. The V end was cut by 7 bases, the J end by 2 bases, with 8 bases between. The CDR3 loop spans 12 amino acids. DNA for the CDR3: TGTGCCAGCAACCAGGGAAACACTGAAGCTTTCTTT. Translating gives CASNQGNTEAFF. Full variable domain (rest looked up from reference TRBV25-1 and TRBJ1-1): EADIYQTPRYLVIGTGKKITLECSQTMGHDKMYWYQQDPGMELHLIHYSYGVNSTEKGDLSSESTVSRIRTEHFPLTLESARPSHTSQYLCASNQGNTEAFFGQGTRLTVV.

V and J are TRBV12-3 or TRBV12-4 and TRBJ2-7; TRBD2 might be the D (5 bases). This CDR3 spans 12 amino acids. Trimming pared 3 bases from V and 5 bases from J, leaving 8 bases between. The CDR3 DNA is TGTGCCAGCAGTTTTGCCGGGAACGAGCAGTACGTC. It codes for CASSFAGNEQYV.

The chain has TRBV3-1 (or the pseudogene TRBV3-2) and TRBJ1-2; 9 nucleotides agree with TRBD1. Losses at the gene ends were 5 bases for V and 7 bases for J; bases not matched to a gene: 8. The CDR3 consists of 14 residues. The germline V gene encodes CDR1 LGHDT and CDR2 YNNKEL (reference sequence). The CDR3 loop is CASSIQGAGGGYTF. The CDR3 DNA reads as TGTGCCAGCAGCATACAGGGGGCTGGTGGTGGCTACACCTTC.

The chain recombines TRBV6-5 with TRBJ2-2; tentative D call: TRBD1 (5 bases). Germline assignment: CDR1 MNHEY and CDR2 SVGAGI. Trimming took 6 bases from V and 5 from J, leaving 13 bases between them. This CDR3 region has 14 residues. The CDR3 nucleotides read TGTGCCAGCAGCCTCAGTCCAGGGACCGGGGAGCTGTTTTTT. Translated, it gives CASSLSPGTGELFF.

The CDR3 loop reads CASSLETDRNNYGYTF. The CDR3 region has the DNA TGTGCCAGCAGTTTAGAAACGGACAGAAATAACTATGGCTACACCTTC. The V gene is TRBV28, the J gene TRBJ1-2; a weak D match, TRBD1 (6 bases). Germline V gives CDR1 MDHEN, CDR2 SYDVKM. The V end lost 2 bases, the J end lost 1 base, and 14 bases lay between the germline ends. The CDR3 consists of 16 residues.

This sequence joins TRBV6-2 or TRBV6-3 and TRBJ1-4; 9 nucleotides align to TRBD1. Germline V gene lookup returns CDR1 MNHEY and CDR2 SVGEGT. The V and J ends lost 5 bases and 7 bases, in that order; junction bases with no gene match: 8. This CDR3 has 15 residues. The CDR3 sequence is CASSRRTGAREKLFF. DNA of the CDR3: TGTGCCAGCAGTCGGCGGACAGGGGCCCGTGAAAAACTGTTTTTT.

DNA of the CDR3: TGTGCCAGCTCACTCTGGGACAGGATAAACACTGAAGCTTTCTTT. This translates into CASSLWDRINTEAFF. The J gene is TRBJ1-1, the V gene TRBV18; 8 bases fit TRBD1. The germline CDR1 and CDR2 sequences are KGHSH and LQKENI. Losses at the gene ends were 4 bases for V and 2 bases for J; bases not matched to a gene: 6. The CDR3 length is 15 residues.

The genes are TRBV5-1 and TRBJ1-1; 9 nucleotides match TRBD1. Germline lookup yields CDR1 SGHRS and CDR2 YFSETQ. V shed 0 bases and J 3 bases; nucleotides not matched to a gene: 6. The CDR3 extends over 16 amino acids. CDR3 DNA sequence: TGCGCCAGCAGCTTGGCCGGGGGACAGGGATACACTGAAGCTTTCTTT. Translating it yields CASSLAGGQGYTEAFF. The full variable domain, with the rest looked up from reference TRBV5-1 and TRBJ1-1, is KAGVTQTPRYLIKTRGQQVTLSCSPISGHRSVSWYQQTPGQGLQFLFEYFSETQRNKGNFPGRFSGRQFSNSRSEMNVSTLELGDSALYLCASSLAGGQGYTEAFFGQGTRLTVV.

This clone was found once. Other DNA sequences of this sample code for an identical CDR3. CDR3 sequence: CASSLGTGSGYTF. Here the CDR3 DNA reads TGTGCCAGCAGTTTAGGGACAGGTTCTGGCTACACCTTC. The chain couples TRBV12-3 or TRBV12-4 to TRBJ1-2; TRBD1 agrees at 7 bases. With 1 base clipped from V and 7 bases from J, the junction kept 3 bases outside the gene matches. This CDR3 has 13 amino acids.